A selection of T cell receptor beta chains follows, all from one sample in a study of blood T cell repertoires in COVID-19. Generated by immunoSEQ multiplex PCR, the TCRdb table keeps only in-frame clones and is missing some. The table shows about 59,000 clones, with about four fifths occurring only once. Sequences were obtained from peripheral blood. These receptors all stem from a woman older than 75 with active or convalescent COVID-19. Both conserved end residues are part of each CDR3. The D gene is left open where the match is weak. Size values are once, few and many counts, or a class for expanded clones, and some rows have none.

v_gene	d_gene	abundance	j_gene	CDR3nt	CDR3aa
TRBV4-3	.	.	TRBJ1-2	TGCGCCAGCAGCCAAGACCTCGGGACTAACTATGGCTACACCTTC	CASSQDLGTNYGYTF
TRBV10-3	.	.	TRBJ1-2	TGTGCCATCAGTGCCCCAGGGTATGGCTACACCTTC	CAISAPGYGYTF
TRBV20-1	.	.	TRBJ2-3	TGCAGTGCTAGTCGGGGAAGCACAGATACGCAGTATTTT	CSASRGSTDTQYF
TRBV5-5	.	.	TRBJ1-1	TGTGCCAGCAGCCTAGGGGGGAACACTGAAGCTTTCTTT	CASSLGGNTEAFF
TRBV6-2/TRBV6-3	TRBD2	.	TRBJ2-1	TGTGCCAGCAGTTACGGGTCTAGCGGGGGGTATGAGCAGTTCTTC	CASSYGSSGGYEQFF
TRBV4-1	TRBD2	.	TRBJ2-5	TGCGCCAGCAGCCAAGCACTAGCGGGGGGGCAAGAGACCCAGTACTTC	CASSQALAGGQETQYF
TRBV5-6	.	.	TRBJ1-2	TGTGCCAGCAGCTTTACGAGTAGCTACACCTTC	CASSFTSSYTF
TRBV6-5	TRBD1	.	TRBJ1-1	TGTGCCAGCACGGGACAGACGAACACTGAAGCTTTCTTT	CASTGQTNTEAFF
TRBV28	.	.	TRBJ2-1	TGTGCCAGCAGTTCTGGGGACTTCTCCTACAATGAGCAGTTCTTC	CASSSGDFSYNEQFF
TRBV7-2	TRBD2	.	TRBJ2-5	TGTGCCAGCAGCTTAACTAGCGGGTCGAGGGAGACCCAGTACTTC	CASSLTSGSRETQYF
TRBV2	.	.	TRBJ2-7	TGTGCCAGCAGTGGGGGCGCCCTCTCCTACGAGCAGTACTTC	CASSGGALSYEQYF
TRBV7-8	TRBD1	.	TRBJ1-2	TGTGCCAGCAGCTCCGGGGACAGAAGCAACTATGGCTACACCTTC	CASSSGDRSNYGYTF
TRBV18	TRBD2	.	TRBJ2-7	TGTGCCAGCTCAGCTAGCGGGGGGCCCTACGAGCAGTACTTC	CASSASGGPYEQYF
TRBV2	TRBD1	.	TRBJ1-1	TGTGCCAGCAGTTTTGGACAGGGAATGAACACTGAAGCTTTCTTT	CASSFGQGMNTEAFF
TRBV2	TRBD1	once	TRBJ2-1	TGTGCCAGCAGTGGGGGACAGGGGGCAAGCTCCTACAATGAGCAGTTCTTC	CASSGGQGASSYNEQFF
TRBV27	TRBD1	.	TRBJ1-1	TGTGCCAGCAGTCTACAGGGGGCTTGGACTGAAGCTTTCTTT	CASSLQGAWTEAFF
TRBV6-5	TRBD1	.	TRBJ2-3	TGTGCCAGCAGTTTTGGGGACAGTTCGATAAATACGCAGTATTTT	CASSFGDSSINTQYF
TRBV2	.	.	TRBJ1-6	TGTGCCAGCAGGGGGGCGATGGGGCCCCTCCACTTT	CASRGAMGPLHF
TRBV7-3	TRBD2	few	TRBJ2-1	TGTGCCAGCAGCTTAATTTTTTCGGCTAGCGGAAACAATGAGCAGTTCTTC	CASSLIFSASGNNEQFF
TRBV3-1/TRBV3-2	.	.	TRBJ1-5	TGTGCCAGCAGCCACGGGGGCAATCAGCCCCAGCATTTT	CASSHGGNQPQHF
TRBV6-5	TRBD1	.	TRBJ1-1	TGTGCCAGCAGTCCTCACAGGGGCACTGAAGCTTTCTTT	CASSPHRGTEAFF
TRBV5-6	.	.	TRBJ1-1	TGTGCCAGCAGCTTGGTTCTCCCAGGGAACACTGAAGCTTTCTTT	CASSLVLPGNTEAFF
TRBV13	TRBD1	few	TRBJ1-1	TGTGCCAGCAGCTTCGGACAGGGAAACACTGAAGCTTTCTTT	CASSFGQGNTEAFF
TRBV7-2	.	.	TRBJ2-2	TGTGCCAGCAGCTGGGGGCTAGCTATCACCGGGGAGCTGTTTTTT	CASSWGLAITGELFF
TRBV11-1	TRBD1	.	TRBJ2-3	TGTGCCAGCAGCCAAAGACAGGGGTCCACAGATACGCAGTATTTT	CASSQRQGSTDTQYF
TRBV18	TRBD1	.	TRBJ1-2	TGTGCCAGCTCAGTCGGGACAGGGAGTCGCGGCTACACCTTC	CASSVGTGSRGYTF
TRBV18	.	.	TRBJ1-5	TGTGCCAGCTCACCCGACCGGGGGGGATCCAATCAGCCCCAGCATTTT	CASSPDRGGSNQPQHF
TRBV7-3	TRBD1	.	TRBJ2-7	TGTGCCAGCAGCTCGACAGGGGGCGAGCAGTACTTC	CASSSTGGEQYF
TRBV11-2	.	once	TRBJ2-7	TGTGCCAGCAGCTTGGGGCAACAGGGAGCCTACGAGCAGTACTTC	CASSLGQQGAYEQYF
TRBV6-2/TRBV6-3	.	.	TRBJ1-1	TGTGCCAGCAGTTTCGAGGAGGACACTGAAGCTTTCTTT	CASSFEEDTEAFF
TRBV10-2	.	.	TRBJ2-7	TGCGCCAGCAGTGAAGCCTTTTCGGTCGAGCAGTACTTC	CASSEAFSVEQYF
TRBV7-9	TRBD1	.	TRBJ1-3	TGTGCCAGCAGCTTAGGGGGACAGTCCGGGGCCATATATTTT	CASSLGGQSGAIYF
TRBV11-2	.	.	TRBJ1-4	TGTGCCAGCAGCAAACGACAGACTAATGAAAAACTGTTTTTT	CASSKRQTNEKLFF
TRBV29-1	.	.	TRBJ2-1	TGCAGCCTGACGGTTCCACGTCTTGGGCTCTCCTACAATGAGCAGTTCTTC	CSLTVPRLGLSYNEQFF
TRBV6-1	.	.	TRBJ2-7	TGTGCCAGCACCACGTCCGGAGTTGAGCAGTACTTC	CASTTSGVEQYF
TRBV5-1	TRBD1	.	TRBJ1-2	TGCGCCAGCAGCTCTCACTCTTCGGGACAGGCTATTGGCTACACCTTC	CASSSHSSGQAIGYTF
TRBV7-8	.	.	TRBJ2-3	TGTGCCAGCAGATGGGGCTCCCGCACAGATACGCAGTATTTT	CASRWGSRTDTQYF
TRBV7-2	.	.	TRBJ2-1	TGTGCCAGCAGCTTAGGGGGGGGCTACTACAATGAGCAGTTCTTC	CASSLGGGYYNEQFF
TRBV6-6	TRBD1	.	TRBJ1-2	TGTGCCAGCAGCCACCCCGCGGGACAGGAGGGCTACACCTTC	CASSHPAGQEGYTF
TRBV10-3	.	.	TRBJ2-7	TGTGCCATCAGTGAGCGGGTTGGAGCGCGAAACGAGCAGTACTTC	CAISERVGARNEQYF